This TCR beta chain stems from a study of tumor and adjacent non-tumor tissue in lung cancer. The template was RNA from unsorted bulk tissue. The library came from three nested PCR rounds adapted from ARM-PCR protocols. TCRdb fed the multiplex PCR reads into MiXCR, producing one record per CDR3 protein. This sample yields about 110,000 distinct CDR3 sequences, of which approximately 87% are seen a single time; approximately 22% belongs to the top ten. V lost 10 bases, J lost 2 bases, and 24 bases lay in between. Germline V CDR1 and CDR2: SGHAT, FQNNGV. This CDR3 region has 16 residues. In its sample, this clonotype was seen once.

This TCR derives from an older man with non-small cell lung cancer. Sample: lung tumor tissue. V is TRBV11-2 and J is TRBJ2-7, with D perhaps TRBD1 (6 bases). CDR3 protein: CANIPPAGTPTYEQYF. In nucleotides, the CDR3 is TGTGCCAACATCCCCCCTGCCGGGACACCAACCTACGAGCAGTACTTC.